This T cell receptor beta chain was obtained from a study of T-cell memory formation after mild COVID-19. Overall study: Largely, the TCR clusters proved donor specific.

Regarding the study as a whole: The second-wave clones peaking on day 37 were not confirmed as SARS-CoV-2-specific. Later expanders leaned CD4+, whereas clones that contracted between day 15 and 85 were balanced CD4/CD8. CD4+ clones that contracted lay mainly in CM and EM; CD8+ ones lay in EMRA.

CDR3 length: 15 residues. V lost 5 bases and J lost 3; bases outside the gene matches: 7. Germline V gene data show CDR1 as SGHTA and CDR2 as FQGNSA. Comment on this clonotype: Antigen: not known.

One entry per CDR3 protein, called by TCRdb with MiXCR from the 5' RACE reads. Of hundreds of thousands of distinct CDR3 sequences listed, 15% to 20% are singletons. This TCR was recovered from an adult woman who had mild COVID-19 (a few samples of this study predate the infection). Cell type and time point are not known. The sequenced sample was PBMCs or a T cell subset sorted from them (not recorded which). The chain recombines TRBV7-2 with TRBJ1-1; 9 nucleotides align to TRBD1. The CDR3 coding sequence is TGTGCCAGCAGCCCCAGACAGGGGGGTGACACTGAAGCTTTCTTT. Translated: CASSPRQGGDTEAFF.